This T cell receptor (beta chain) originates from a study of blood T cell repertoires in COVID-19. For the study at large: The samples span acute and convalescent COVID-19 from the United States, Italy and Spain. Nucleic acid was either cDNA or gDNA, and it came from T cells, B-cell-depleted T cells, or PBMCs.

Per the original methods: Amplification with reference gene primers provided the estimates of nucleated cell counts. TCRdb keeps only in-frame clones here, not all; method: immunoSEQ multiplex PCR. The D gene and trimming were derived from the DNA, and the V and J assignments and clone size from that table. This sample has more than 85,000 clones; roughly 90% occur once, and the top ten carry roughly 5.6%. The V end was cut by 2 bases, the J end by 3 bases, with 9 bases between. This CDR3 has 14 residues. Germline lookup yields CDR1 MGHRA and CDR2 YSYEKL. While infection was still active, Seattle patients were enrolled and then followed longitudinally.

The sample taken for sequencing was peripheral blood. This clonotype was sampled from a woman aged 45 to 65 with COVID-19, enrolled during active disease. The chain joins TRBV4-1 to TRBJ2-3; D is perhaps TRBD1 (5 bases). CDR3 sequence: CASSQYTGTDTQYF. CDR3 in DNA: TGCGCCAGCAGCCAATACACAGGTACAGATACGCAGTATTTT.